The present T cell receptor (beta chain) was sequenced within a study of graft-versus-host responses after intestinal transplantation. On the study more broadly: After anti-thymocyte globulin induction, recipients took tacrolimus and steroids for around three years. Study-wide results and limits: Within the allografts of patients who had graft-donor T cell macrochimerism, graft-versus-host to host-versus-graft clonal ratios were high.

Note on this clone: The antigen is undetermined.

TCRdb's copy holds only in-frame clones and misses some; the assay was immunoSEQ multiplex PCR. The sample holds tens of thousands of clones, 75% to 90% seen once. The sample was PBMCs, taken 1070 days after transplant. This TCR came from a human patient who received an intestinal transplant, so some T cells may come from the graft donor.

CDR3 DNA sequence: TGTGCCAGCAGGGGAAGCACCGGGGAGCTGTTTTTT. Amino acids: CASRGSTGELFF. The chain has TRBV28 and TRBJ2-2, with no clear D. Trimming pared 6 bases from V and 4 bases from J, leaving 6 bases between. From germline, CDR1 is MDHEN and CDR2 SYDVKM. CDR3 length: 12 residues.